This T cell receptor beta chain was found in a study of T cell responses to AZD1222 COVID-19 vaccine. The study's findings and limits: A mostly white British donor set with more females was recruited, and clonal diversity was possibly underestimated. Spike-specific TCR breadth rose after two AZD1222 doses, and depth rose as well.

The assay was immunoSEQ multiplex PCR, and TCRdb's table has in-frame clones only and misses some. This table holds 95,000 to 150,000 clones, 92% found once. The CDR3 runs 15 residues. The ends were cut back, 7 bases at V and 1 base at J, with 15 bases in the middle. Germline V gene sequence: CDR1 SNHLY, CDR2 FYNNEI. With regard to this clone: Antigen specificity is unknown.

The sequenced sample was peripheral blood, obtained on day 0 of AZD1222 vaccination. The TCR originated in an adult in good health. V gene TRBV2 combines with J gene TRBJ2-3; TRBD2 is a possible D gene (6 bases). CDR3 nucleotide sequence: TGTGCCAGCACCGGGCGGGGAGCCGGCACAGATACGCAGTATTTT. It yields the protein CASTGRGAGTDTQYF.